These T cell receptor beta chains were read from a single sample in a study of cytomegalovirus exposure and HLA in healthy donors. The protocol was immunoSEQ multiplex PCR, while the TCRdb copy is restricted to in-frame clones and leaves out a portion. The table lists some 110,000 clones, around 78% of them singletons. Sequenced material: PBMCs. The receptor set was obtained from a male donor in good health and CMV-seronegative. CDR3s include the opening cysteine and the closing phenylalanine or tryptophan. The D gene is left open where the match is weak. Only some rows state a clone size, as once, few, many or a class for expanded clones.

TRBV5-1	TRBD1	TRBJ1-4	many	CASSLDRGGEKLFF	TGCGCCAGCAGCCTAGACAGGGGCGGCGAAAAACTGTTTTTT
TRBV4-1	TRBD1	TRBJ1-1	-	CASSLGTGMNTEAFF	TGCGCCAGCAGCCTGGGGACAGGGATGAACACTGAAGCTTTCTTT
TRBV2	-	TRBJ2-2	-	CASSRTRNTGELFF	TGTGCCAGCAGCCGGACACGAAACACCGGGGAGCTGTTTTTT
TRBV6-1	-	TRBJ2-7	few	CASTLRDSARGEQYF	TGTGCCAGCACGCTTCGGGACTCCGCTCGCGGCGAGCAGTACTTC
TRBV11-2	-	TRBJ2-2	-	CALSTSANTGELFF	TGTGCCCTTTCGACTTCGGCGAACACCGGGGAGCTGTTTTTT
TRBV28	-	TRBJ1-2	-	CASSSPRVGGYTF	TGTGCCAGCAGTTCCCCCAGGGTTGGTGGCTACACCTTC
TRBV6-5	-	TRBJ1-2	-	CASSLRAPNYGYTF	TGTGCCAGCAGCCTGAGGGCCCCTAACTATGGCTACACCTTC
TRBV7-8	-	TRBJ1-6	-	CASSAPGGGRRNSPLHF	TGTGCCAGCAGCGCCCCCGGGGGGGGAAGGAGGAATTCACCCCTCCACTTT
TRBV18	TRBD1	TRBJ1-4	-	CASSPEGQGREKLFF	TGTGCCAGCTCCCCAGAAGGACAGGGTCGGGAAAAACTGTTTTTT
TRBV5-4	TRBD1	TRBJ1-4	-	CASSLSGGTGREKLFF	TGTGCCAGCAGCTTGAGCGGCGGGACAGGGCGAGAAAAACTGTTTTTT
TRBV30	-	TRBJ1-5	-	CAWTQAGGVNQPQHF	TGTGCCTGGACTCAGGCGGGGGGCGTAAATCAGCCCCAGCATTTT
TRBV7-6	-	TRBJ2-7	-	CASSLDARKYEQYF	TGTGCCAGCAGCTTAGATGCTAGGAAGTACGAGCAGTACTTC
TRBV6-5	TRBD2	TRBJ2-3	-	CASRGAGGNTDTQYF	TGTGCCAGCAGGGGAGCGGGAGGCAACACAGATACGCAGTATTTT
TRBV2	TRBD1	TRBJ2-3	-	CASTKGTASTDTQYF	TGTGCCAGCACCAAGGGGACAGCTAGCACAGATACGCAGTATTTT
TRBV6-1	-	TRBJ2-1	-	CASRRDYNEQFF	TGTGCCAGCCGGCGGGACTACAATGAGCAGTTCTTC
TRBV6-5	TRBD1	TRBJ2-7	-	CASSFLPGQEGYEQYF	TGTGCCAGCAGTTTTCTACCGGGACAGGAAGGCTACGAGCAGTACTTC
TRBV19	TRBD2	TRBJ2-7	-	CASSPTSGTTYEQHF	TGTGCCAGTAGCCCCACTAGCGGGACAACGTACGAGCAGCACTTC
TRBV6-5	-	TRBJ2-1	-	CASSWAEGNEQFF	TGTGCCAGCAGCTGGGCAGAAGGCAATGAGCAGTTCTTC
TRBV28	-	TRBJ2-7	-	CASSLGVLAASSYEQYF	TGTGCCAGCAGTTTAGGCGTATTGGCGGCGAGCTCCTACGAGCAGTACTTC
TRBV11-2	TRBD2	TRBJ2-7	-	CASSLGFSGTSSYEQYF	TGTGCCAGCAGCTTAGGATTTAGCGGGACTAGCTCCTACGAGCAGTACTTC
TRBV18	-	TRBJ2-1	-	CASSLMAFSYNEQFF	TGTGCCAGCTCACTCATGGCCTTCTCCTACAATGAGCAGTTCTTC
TRBV4-1	-	TRBJ1-6	-	CASTLSFKDNSPLHF	TGCGCCAGCACCTTGAGCTTCAAAGATAATTCACCCCTCCACTTT
TRBV5-1	-	TRBJ2-5	-	CASSLAGIGETQYF	TGCGCCAGCAGCTTGGCGGGGATTGGGGAGACCCAGTACTTC
TRBV27	TRBD1	TRBJ2-5	-	CASRKGQANSFKQETQYF	TGTGCCAGCAGGAAAGGACAGGCGAACTCGTTTAAACAAGAGACCCAGTACTTC
TRBV5-1	TRBD1	TRBJ2-6	-	CASSRDRSRSGANVLTF	TGCGCCAGCAGCCGGGACAGAAGCCGCTCTGGGGCCAACGTCCTGACTTTC
TRBV19	TRBD1	TRBJ1-5	-	CASSIWTGVMSNQPQHF	TGTGCCAGTAGTATATGGACAGGGGTGATGAGCAATCAGCCCCAGCATTTT
TRBV7-8	-	TRBJ2-5	few	CASSLGEKETQYF	TGTGCCAGCAGCTTAGGCGAAAAAGAGACCCAGTACTTC
TRBV11-2	-	TRBJ1-2	few	CASSQSTGQIGGYTF	TGTGCCAGCAGCCAGAGTACAGGCCAAATTGGGGGCTACACCTTC
TRBV27	-	TRBJ1-4	-	CASKPPGAANEKLFF	TGTGCCAGCAAACCACCAGGGGCGGCTAATGAAAAACTGTTTTTT
TRBV4-3	TRBD2	TRBJ2-2	-	CASSQDWGTSHTGELFF	TGCGCCAGCAGCCAAGATTGGGGGACTAGCCACACCGGGGAGCTGTTTTTT
TRBV5-1	TRBD1	TRBJ1-5	-	CASSPTGQGNQPQHF	TGCGCCAGCAGCCCGACCGGACAGGGGAATCAGCCCCAGCATTTT
TRBV5-4	-	TRBJ2-1	-	CASSSDSLSYNEQFF	TGTGCCAGCAGCTCGGACAGCCTTTCCTACAATGAGCAGTTCTTC